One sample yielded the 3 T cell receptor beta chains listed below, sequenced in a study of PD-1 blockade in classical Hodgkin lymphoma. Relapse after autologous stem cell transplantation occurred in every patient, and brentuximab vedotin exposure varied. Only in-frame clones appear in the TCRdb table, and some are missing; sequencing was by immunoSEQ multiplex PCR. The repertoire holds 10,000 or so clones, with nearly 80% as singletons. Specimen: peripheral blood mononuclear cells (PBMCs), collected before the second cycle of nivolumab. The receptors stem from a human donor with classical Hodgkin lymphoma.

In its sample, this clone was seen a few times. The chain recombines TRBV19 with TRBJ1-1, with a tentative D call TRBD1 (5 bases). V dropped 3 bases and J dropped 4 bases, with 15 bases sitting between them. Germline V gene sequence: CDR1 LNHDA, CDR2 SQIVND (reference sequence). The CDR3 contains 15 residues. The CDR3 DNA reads TGTGCCAGTAGTATCAGGGCTCGGTGGGGCACTGAAGCTTTCTTT. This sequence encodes CASSIRARWGTEAFF. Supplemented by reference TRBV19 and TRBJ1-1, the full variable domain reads DGGITQSPKYLFRKEGQNVTLSCEQNLNHDAMYWYRQDPGQGLRLIYYSQIVNDFQKGDIAEGYSVSREKKESFPLTVTSAQKNPTAFYLCASSIRARWGTEAFFGQGTRLTVV.

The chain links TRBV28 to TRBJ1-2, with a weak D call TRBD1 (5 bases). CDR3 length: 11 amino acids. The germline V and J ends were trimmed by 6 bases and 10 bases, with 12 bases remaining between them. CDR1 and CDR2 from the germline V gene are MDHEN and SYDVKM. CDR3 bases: TGTGCCAGCAGGGGGGAGGTAGACTACACCTTC. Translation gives CASRGEVDYTF.

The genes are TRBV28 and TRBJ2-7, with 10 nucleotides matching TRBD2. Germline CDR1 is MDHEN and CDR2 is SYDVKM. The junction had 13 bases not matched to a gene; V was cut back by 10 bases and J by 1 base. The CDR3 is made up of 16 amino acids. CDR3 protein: CATRGASGRGSYEQYF. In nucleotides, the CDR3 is TGTGCCACTCGTGGGGCTAGCGGGAGAGGGTCCTACGAGCAGTACTTC. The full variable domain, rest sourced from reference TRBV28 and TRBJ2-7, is DVKVTQSSRYLVKRTGEKVFLECVQDMDHENMFWYRQDPGLGLRLIYFSYDVKMKEKGDIPEGYSVSREKKERFSLILESASTNQTSMYLCATRGASGRGSYEQYFGPGTRLTVT.